This is a list of T cell receptor beta chains from one sample in a study of cytomegalovirus exposure and HLA in healthy donors. Sequencing was performed with immunoSEQ multiplex PCR; in TCRdb, only in-frame clones are kept and a portion is missing. Seen here are a few hundred thousand clones, about 90% observed once, and the top ten hold approximately 2.4%. The sample taken for sequencing was PBMCs. The source is a woman under 30 in good health and CMV-seronegative. Both conserved end residues are part of each CDR3. D genes are given only for firm matches. Only part of the rows carry a size: once, few, many, or a class if the clone is expanded.

size: NA; V: TRBV19; length: 14; J: TRBJ1-2; D: TRBD1; CDR3: CASSMTGTNYGYTF; DNA: TGTGCCAGTAGTATGACAGGGACTAACTATGGCTACACCTTC
size: few; V: TRBV5-1; length: 17; J: TRBJ2-7; D: TRBD1; CDR3: CASSVVRPGQVAYEQYF; DNA: TGCGCCAGCAGCGTTGTGCGCCCGGGACAGGTCGCCTACGAGCAGTACTTC
size: NA; V: TRBV9; length: 15; J: TRBJ1-2; D: TRBD1; CDR3: CASSPRDQTGYGYTF; DNA: TGTGCCAGCAGCCCCAGGGATCAGACAGGGTATGGCTACACCTTC
size: NA; V: TRBV10-3; length: 15; J: TRBJ2-6; D: NA; CDR3: CAISAPGQGANVLTF; DNA: TGTGCCATCAGTGCCCCAGGGCAAGGGGCCAACGTCCTGACTTTC
size: once; V: TRBV9; length: 15; J: TRBJ2-1; D: TRBD2; CDR3: CASSVGGSGGDEQFF; DNA: TGTGCCAGCAGCGTAGGGGGTAGCGGGGGGGATGAGCAGTTCTTC
size: NA; V: TRBV6-6; length: 14; J: TRBJ2-3; D: TRBD2; CDR3: CASSLAGTTDTQYF; DNA: TGTGCCAGCAGTCTAGCGGGGACCACAGATACGCAGTATTTT
size: once; V: TRBV5-6; length: 17; J: TRBJ1-3; D: TRBD1; CDR3: CASRTRTGQISGNTIYF; DNA: TGTGCCAGCAGAACTCGGACAGGCCAAATTTCTGGAAACACCATATATTTT
size: once; V: TRBV4-1; length: 15; J: TRBJ1-1; D: NA; CDR3: CASSQAYGENTEAFF; DNA: TGCGCCAGCAGCCAAGCCTACGGGGAGAACACTGAAGCTTTCTTT
size: NA; V: TRBV5-1; length: 16; J: TRBJ2-2; D: TRBD2; CDR3: CASSSSGGAWTGELFF; DNA: TGCGCCAGCAGCTCTAGCGGGGGGGCCTGGACCGGGGAGCTGTTTTTT
size: NA; V: TRBV10-2; length: 13; J: TRBJ2-2; D: NA; CDR3: CASITANTGELFF; DNA: TGCGCCAGCATTACAGCGAACACCGGGGAGCTGTTTTTT
size: NA; V: TRBV18; length: 13; J: TRBJ1-1; D: NA; CDR3: CASSPAFNTEAFF; DNA: TGTGCCAGCTCACCGGCCTTCAACACTGAAGCTTTCTTT
size: NA; V: TRBV2; length: 13; J: TRBJ1-3; D: NA; CDR3: CATQGDVENTIYF; DNA: TGTGCCACCCAGGGCGACGTCGAAAACACCATATATTTT
size: once; V: TRBV18; length: 14; J: TRBJ2-7; D: TRBD1; CDR3: CASSASQDRMAQYF; DNA: TGTGCCAGCTCAGCTTCCCAGGACAGGATGGCGCAGTACTTC
size: NA; V: TRBV2; length: 14; J: TRBJ1-2; D: NA; CDR3: CASSEAGSHYGYTF; DNA: TGTGCCAGCAGTGAAGCGGGCAGCCACTATGGCTACACCTTC
size: NA; V: TRBV11-2; length: 16; J: TRBJ1-6; D: TRBD1; CDR3: CASSLDSWQGGSPLHF; DNA: TGTGCCAGCAGCTTAGACTCGTGGCAGGGGGGTTCACCCCTCCACTTT
size: NA; V: TRBV6-6; length: 12; J: TRBJ2-7; D: TRBD2; CDR3: CASSWPGGEQYF; DNA: TGTGCCAGCAGTTGGCCGGGGGGCGAGCAGTACTTC
size: NA; V: TRBV19; length: 15; J: TRBJ2-1; D: NA; CDR3: CASRSSQTGWNEQFF; DNA: TGTGCCAGTAGGTCGTCTCAAACAGGGTGGAATGAGCAGTTCTTC
size: NA; V: TRBV5-1; length: 13; J: TRBJ2-7; D: NA; CDR3: CASSSDSTYEQYF; DNA: TGCGCCAGCAGCTCCGACAGTACCTACGAGCAGTACTTC
size: NA; V: TRBV13; length: 15; J: TRBJ2-3; D: TRBD2; CDR3: CASSPSGGGTDTQYF; DNA: TGTGCCAGCAGCCCTAGCGGGGGAGGCACAGATACGCAGTATTTT
size: NA; V: TRBV5-8; length: 16; J: TRBJ2-7; D: NA; CDR3: CASSLGRGNFIYEQYF; DNA: TGTGCCAGCAGCTTGGGCAGGGGAAATTTTATCTACGAGCAGTACTTC
size: NA; V: TRBV5-1; length: 12; J: TRBJ1-2; D: TRBD1; CDR3: CASSLNRGGYTF; DNA: TGCGCCAGCAGCTTGAACAGGGGTGGCTACACCTTC
size: once; V: TRBV4-1; length: 16; J: TRBJ2-6; D: NA; CDR3: CASSQVTGAGANVLTF; DNA: TGCGCCAGCAGCCAAGTAACGGGGGCTGGGGCCAACGTCCTGACTTTC
size: NA; V: TRBV2; length: 14; J: TRBJ2-5; D: NA; CDR3: CASSEDEERETQYF; DNA: TGTGCCAGCAGTGAAGACGAGGAGCGGGAGACCCAGTACTTC
size: NA; V: TRBV30; length: 14; J: TRBJ2-7; D: NA; CDR3: CAWSGPGTLYEQYF; DNA: TGTGCCTGGAGTGGCCCCGGGACACTTTACGAGCAGTACTTC
size: few; V: TRBV10-3; length: 15; J: TRBJ2-4; D: NA; CDR3: CAISGGSQAKNIQYF; DNA: TGTGCCATCAGTGGAGGGAGCCAGGCCAAAAACATTCAGTACTTC
size: NA; V: TRBV7-9; length: 12; J: TRBJ2-7; D: NA; CDR3: CASSWETYEQYF; DNA: TGTGCCAGCAGCTGGGAGACATACGAGCAGTACTTC
size: NA; V: TRBV5-1; length: 13; J: TRBJ2-7; D: NA; CDR3: CASSRDTQYEQYF; DNA: TGCGCCAGCAGCAGGGACACCCAATACGAGCAGTACTTC
size: NA; V: TRBV2; length: 13; J: TRBJ2-1; D: NA; CDR3: CASSDPPYGEQFF; DNA: TGTGCCAGCAGTGATCCTCCATACGGTGAGCAGTTCTTC
size: once; V: TRBV28; length: 13; J: TRBJ2-4; D: NA; CDR3: CASTSGAKNIQYF; DNA: TGTGCCAGCACATCAGGGGCCAAAAACATTCAGTACTTC
size: few; V: TRBV6-6; length: 14; J: TRBJ2-6; D: NA; CDR3: CASTGGSGANVLTF; DNA: TGTGCCAGCACCGGGGGCTCTGGGGCCAACGTCCTGACTTTC
size: NA; V: TRBV7-8; length: 13; J: TRBJ2-5; D: NA; CDR3: CASSDGVQETQYF; DNA: TGTGCCAGCAGCGACGGGGTCCAAGAGACCCAGTACTTC
size: NA; V: TRBV9; length: 15; J: TRBJ1-2; D: NA; CDR3: CASSANRDNNYGYTF; DNA: TGTGCCAGCAGCGCCAACAGGGACAATAACTATGGCTACACCTTC
size: NA; V: TRBV18; length: 13; J: TRBJ2-7; D: NA; CDR3: CASSPPYREEQYF; DNA: TGTGCCAGCTCACCACCGTACAGGGAGGAGCAGTACTTC
size: NA; V: TRBV6-1; length: 14; J: TRBJ2-7; D: NA; CDR3: CASSSAAWSDEQYF; DNA: TGTGCCAGCAGTTCGGCGGCCTGGTCGGACGAGCAGTACTTC
size: NA; V: TRBV10-3; length: 16; J: TRBJ1-4; D: TRBD1; CDR3: CAISDPGQGRQEKLFF; DNA: TGTGCCATCAGTGATCCCGGACAGGGAAGGCAAGAAAAACTGTTTTTT
size: NA; V: TRBV9; length: 14; J: TRBJ2-7; D: NA; CDR3: CASSPPQGRQQQYF; DNA: TGTGCCAGCAGCCCCCCCCAGGGCAGACAACAGCAGTACTTC
size: NA; V: TRBV7-8; length: 15; J: TRBJ1-6; D: NA; CDR3: CASSLQQAPNSPLHF; DNA: TGTGCCAGCAGCCTGCAACAGGCCCCTAATTCACCCCTCCACTTT
size: NA; V: TRBV19; length: 14; J: TRBJ2-7; D: NA; CDR3: CASSIQGVGYEQYF; DNA: TGTGCCAGTAGTATACAGGGTGTGGGCTACGAGCAGTACTTC